This TCR beta chain was captured by sequencing in a study of shared clonotypes between healthy human individuals. The data were produced by immunoSEQ multiplex PCR, yet TCRdb's version contains in-frame clones alone and is incomplete. Of about 2 million clones listed, roughly 94% were seen once; the top ten hold 0.1% to 0.15%. General study findings and limits: The researchers took only blood, and tissue repertoires probably look different.

The germline V gene encodes CDR1 SGHNT and CDR2 YYREEE (reference sequence). Trimming at V came to 0 bases and at J to 6 bases, leaving 9 bases not matched to a gene. The CDR3 totals 15 residues. In the case of this clone: Its antigen is currently unknown.

The sequence derives from a man younger than 35 in good health. The chain has TRBV5-4 and TRBJ2-7; 7 bases fit TRBD1. The sample taken for sequencing was naive CD4+ T cells sorted from blood. Regarding subset: CD45RA+ positively selected. CDR3 sequence (DNA): TGTGCCAGCAGCTTGGCCGGGACAGCACTAATCGAGCAGTACTTC. Its translation: CASSLAGTALIEQYF.